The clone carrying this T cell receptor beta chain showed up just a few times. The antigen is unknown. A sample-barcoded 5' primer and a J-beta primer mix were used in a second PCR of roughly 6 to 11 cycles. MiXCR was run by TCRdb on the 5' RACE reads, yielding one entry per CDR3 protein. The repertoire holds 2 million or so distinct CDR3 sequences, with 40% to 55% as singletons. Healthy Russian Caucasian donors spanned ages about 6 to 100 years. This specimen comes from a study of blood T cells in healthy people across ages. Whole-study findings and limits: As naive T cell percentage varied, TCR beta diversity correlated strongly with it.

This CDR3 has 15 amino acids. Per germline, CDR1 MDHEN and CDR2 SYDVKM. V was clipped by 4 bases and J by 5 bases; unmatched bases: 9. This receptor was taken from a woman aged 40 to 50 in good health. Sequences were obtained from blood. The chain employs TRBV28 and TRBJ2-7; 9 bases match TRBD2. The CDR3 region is CASSSPGLASHEQYF. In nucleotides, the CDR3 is TGTGCCAGCAGTTCCCCGGGACTAGCTTCCCACGAGCAGTACTTC.